This T cell receptor (beta chain) comes out of a study of blood T cells in healthy people across ages. Trimming cost V 5 bases and J 2 bases; bases outside gene matches: 9. The V gene's germline CDR1 is DFQATT and CDR2 SNEGSKA (reference sequence). There are 14 residues in the CDR3. A second PCR, run for roughly 7 to 11 cycles, used a sample-barcoded 5' primer plus a J-beta primer mix. TCRdb analysed the 5' RACE reads with MiXCR anew, one entry per CDR3 protein. The data show 790,000 or so distinct CDR3 sequences, approximately 60% seen once. This sequence originates from a man aged 35 to 55 in good health. The gene calls are TRBV20-1 and TRBJ2-7; 7 bases map to TRBD1. The sequenced material came from blood. CDR3 region: CSARQGVHPYEQYF. DNA of the CDR3: TGCAGTGCTCGGCAGGGGGTACACCCCTACGAGCAGTACTTC.